This TCR beta chain was obtained from a study of spatial heterogeneity in lung cancer. Whole-study results and caveats: In tumor T cells, estimated coverage reached roughly 6.4% for alpha chains and approximately 13% for beta chains. Tumoral mutation counts were tracked by counts of expanded intratumoral alpha and beta TCRs.

The CDR3 contains 15 residues. Trimming cost V 7 bases and J 4 bases; bases outside gene matches: 6. From germline, CDR1 is MNHEY and CDR2 SVGEGT. Time point indicated: sample taken at primary tumor resection. This clonotype was recorded a few times. Its antigen is currently unknown. This beta chain came through as a stray read in a library set up for alpha chains, and its size says little. A single record per CDR3 protein comes from TCRdb applying MiXCR to the 5' RACE reads. The sample has around 16,000 distinct CDR3 sequences; approximately 7% are singletons. This receptor was identified in a female donor with early-stage non-small cell lung cancer. This material consisted of lung tumor tissue, taken at surgery. This chain connects TRBV6-2 or TRBV6-3 to TRBJ2-3; 12 bases line up with TRBD2. Here the CDR3 reads CASTLGLAGPDTQYF. As DNA, the CDR3 is TGTGCCAGCACCCTAGGACTAGCGGGGCCAGATACGCAGTATTTT.